A selection of T cell receptor beta chains follows, all from one sample in a study of early T cells in non-severe SARS-CoV-2 infection. Each CDR3 protein is one row after TCRdb ran MiXCR on the 5' RACE reads. The sample contains about 56,000 distinct CDR3 sequences, about 11% of which appear only once. Sample: whole blood. The receptors shown here come from an adult who was a healthcare worker with PCR-confirmed SARS-CoV-2 infection or an uninfected control (not recorded which). The CDR3 runs from the conserved cysteine through the conserved F or W. A D gene is named only where the DNA matches it firmly. Expanded clones are given a class, and other clones once, few, many or no size at all.

j_gene,v_gene,abundance,d_gene,len,CDR3aa,CDR3nt
TRBJ2-3,TRBV29-1,.,.,12,CSVRGITDTQYF,TGCAGCGTCAGAGGGATCACAGATACGCAGTATTTT
TRBJ2-3,TRBV6-7,once,.,15,CASITKGRRIDTQYF,TGTGCCAGCATAACAAAAGGACGCAGGATCGATACGCAGTATTTT
TRBJ2-7,TRBV5-1,few,.,12,CASSLSLGEQYF,TGCGCCAGCAGCTTGTCCCTGGGCGAGCAGTACTTC
TRBJ2-3,TRBV4-1,many,.,14,CASSLETSTDTQYF,TGCGCCAGCAGCCTAGAGACTAGCACAGATACGCAGTATTTT
TRBJ2-2,TRBV14,many,.,15,CASSQGLHSSEELFF,TGTGCCAGCAGCCAAGGGCTCCACTCCTCCGAGGAGCTGTTTTTT
TRBJ2-7,TRBV7-2,.,.,15,CASSLAVGRPYEQYF,TGTGCCAGCAGCTTAGCGGTAGGGAGACCCTACGAGCAGTACTTC
TRBJ2-7,TRBV7-2,many,TRBD2,12,CASSGDYYEQYF,TGTGCCAGCAGCGGGGACTACTACGAGCAGTACTTC
TRBJ2-1,TRBV7-9,.,.,15,CASSLGGPGYNEQFF,TGTGCCAGCAGCTTAGGAGGGCCGGGATACAATGAGCAGTTCTTC
TRBJ2-1,TRBV3-1,many,.,12,CASSRLGDEQFF,TGTGCCAGCAGCAGACTAGGCGATGAGCAGTTCTTC
TRBJ2-1,TRBV20-1,.,.,14,CSARVRGSPNEQFF,TGCAGTGCTAGGGTTAGGGGAAGCCCCAATGAGCAGTTCTTC
TRBJ2-3,TRBV28,.,TRBD2,17,CASNLGLAEQSTDTQYF,TGTGCCAGCAACCTCGGACTAGCGGAGCAGAGCACAGATACGCAGTATTTT
TRBJ2-3,TRBV4-3,many,.,16,CASSQGEAPSTDTQYF,TGCGCCAGCAGCCAAGGCGAAGCGCCTAGCACAGATACGCAGTATTTT
TRBJ1-2,TRBV5-1,many,.,14,CASSTLGVGYGYTF,TGCGCCAGCAGTACCCTAGGGGTTGGCTATGGCTACACCTTC
TRBJ2-3,TRBV7-2,many,.,15,CASSLLPQVGDTQYF,TGTGCCAGCAGCTTATTGCCCCAAGTGGGAGATACGCAGTATTTT
TRBJ1-1,TRBV7-9,.,.,14,CASSSYQGRAEAFF,TGTGCCAGCAGCTCATATCAGGGGCGCGCTGAAGCTTTCTTT
TRBJ2-3,TRBV20-1,few,.,15,CSASSPLVFLDTQYF,TGCAGTGCTAGCTCGCCCCTCGTTTTCCTAGATACGCAGTATTTT
TRBJ2-7,TRBV5-1,many,TRBD2,15,CASALGTSDFYEQYF,TGCGCCAGCGCCCTAGGGACTAGCGATTTCTACGAGCAGTACTTC
TRBJ1-5,TRBV9,.,.,14,CASSFSKGNQPQHF,TGTGCCAGCAGCTTCTCTAAGGGGAATCAGCCCCAGCATTTT
TRBJ1-1,TRBV7-3,.,.,15,CASSLGGRDRTEAFF,TGTGCCAGCAGCTTAGGGGGCCGGGACCGCACTGAAGCTTTCTTT
TRBJ2-2,TRBV18,few,.,15,CASSPPGRTTGELFF,TGTGCCAGCTCACCACCGGGACGCACAACCGGGGAGCTGTTTTTT
TRBJ1-1,TRBV10-2,many,.,12,CASSDLNTEAFF,TGCGCCAGCAGTGACCTGAACACTGAAGCTTTCTTT
TRBJ2-5,TRBV25-1,many,.,15,CASSESARYQETQYF,TGTGCCAGCAGTGAATCAGCAAGGTACCAAGAGACCCAGTACTTC
TRBJ1-1,TRBV29-1,few,TRBD1,14,CSVLYRDRGTEAFF,TGCAGCGTCCTATACCGGGACAGGGGCACTGAAGCTTTCTTT
TRBJ2-5,TRBV29-1,many,TRBD2,14,CSSLGASGQETQYF,TGCAGCTCCCTCGGTGCTAGCGGGCAAGAGACCCAGTACTTC
TRBJ2-1,TRBV5-1,many,.,15,CASSPGPSSYNEQFF,TGCGCCAGCAGCCCGGGACCTAGCTCCTACAATGAGCAGTTCTTC
TRBJ1-4,TRBV29-1,few,.,14,CSVDDSGGNEKLFF,TGCAGCGTTGACGACTCAGGCGGTAATGAAAAACTGTTTTTT
TRBJ2-6,TRBV28,few,.,16,CACSGQPASGANVLTF,TGTGCCTGTTCTGGACAGCCTGCCTCTGGGGCCAACGTCCTGACTTTC
TRBJ2-7,TRBV7-2,few,TRBD1,15,CASSFTGQLTDRQYF,TGTGCCAGCAGCTTCACGGGACAGCTTACCGATCGGCAGTACTTC
TRBJ2-5,TRBV6-2/TRBV6-3,many,TRBD1,15,CASSYFGTDQETQYF,TGTGCCAGCAGTTACTTCGGGACAGATCAAGAGACCCAGTACTTC
TRBJ2-2,TRBV5-1,.,TRBD1,17,CASVRFGQGKATGELFF,TGCGCCAGCGTCCGATTTGGACAGGGAAAGGCCACCGGGGAGCTGTTTTTT
TRBJ2-5,TRBV6-5,many,TRBD2,15,CASSYSTAGRETQYF,TGTGCCAGCAGTTACTCGACAGCGGGACGGGAGACCCAGTACTTC
TRBJ2-5,TRBV11-1,few,.,15,CASSLAAVRQETQYF,TGTGCCAGCAGCTTAGCGGCAGTCCGCCAAGAGACCCAGTACTTC
TRBJ2-1,TRBV11-2,many,TRBD2,12,CASSGAGNEQFF,TGTGCCAGCAGCGGAGCGGGGAATGAGCAGTTCTTC
TRBJ2-1,TRBV7-9,.,.,14,CAIPDRSSYNEQFF,TGTGCCATCCCTGACAGGAGCTCCTACAATGAGCAGTTCTTC
TRBJ2-5,TRBV7-2,.,TRBD1,14,CASSSTGGQETQYF,TGTGCCAGCAGCTCGACAGGGGGCCAAGAGACCCAGTACTTC
TRBJ2-5,TRBV12-3/TRBV12-4,many,.,13,CASSSGLTETQYF,TGTGCCAGCAGTTCGGGACTTACGGAGACCCAGTACTTC
TRBJ1-2,TRBV20-1,many,.,15,CSANLRTGASYGYTF,TGCAGTGCCAACCTGCGGACGGGGGCATCCTATGGCTACACCTTC
TRBJ1-1,TRBV9,.,.,13,CASSVTPYTEAFF,TGTGCCAGCAGCGTGACACCCTACACTGAAGCTTTCTTT
TRBJ1-2,TRBV29-1,many,TRBD1,11,CSVRDRDGYTF,TGCAGCGTCCGGGACAGGGATGGCTACACCTTC
TRBJ1-2,TRBV12-3/TRBV12-4,many,.,14,CASSWDFPNYGYTF,TGTGCCAGCAGCTGGGACTTCCCCAACTATGGCTACACCTTC
TRBJ2-1,TRBV3-1,.,.,15,CATQAGLLNYNEQFF,TGTGCCACTCAGGCGGGACTGCTAAATTACAATGAGCAGTTCTTC
TRBJ2-1,TRBV11-2,.,.,14,CASSFRQSNNEQFF,TGTGCCAGCAGCTTTAGACAGTCCAACAATGAGCAGTTCTTC
TRBJ2-3,TRBV10-3,.,TRBD2,16,CAISAVAGGSTDTQYF,TGTGCCATCAGTGCGGTAGCGGGAGGGAGCACAGATACGCAGTATTTT
TRBJ2-7,TRBV3-1,.,.,14,CASSQKLVNHEQYF,TGTGCCAGCAGCCAAAAACTAGTTAACCACGAGCAGTACTTC